These T cell receptor beta chains were read from a single sample in a study of blood T cell repertoires in COVID-19. Here immunoSEQ multiplex PCR was the method, and the copy in TCRdb shows in-frame clones only, minus some. Of some 250,000 clones in the sample, more than 85% were seen once. Sequencing was carried out using peripheral blood. The source is a woman aged 55-70 years with COVID-19, enrolled during active disease. The CDR3 runs from the conserved cysteine through the conserved F or W. A D gene is named only where the DNA matches it firmly. The listing skips clone size in some rows; elsewhere it reads once, few, many or a size class.

TRBV27	.	.	TRBJ1-6	CATSSGRPLSYNSPLHF	TGTGCCACGTCTTCGGGTCGGCCGCTCTCCTATAATTCACCCCTCCACTTT
TRBV10-3	TRBD2	once	TRBJ2-1	CAISDIAGGIFNEQFF	TGTGCCATCAGTGACATAGCGGGAGGGATATTCAATGAGCAGTTCTTC
TRBV24-1	.	.	TRBJ1-5	CATSGSGTQPQHF	TGTGCCACCAGTGGTTCAGGTACCCAGCCCCAGCATTTT
TRBV30	.	.	TRBJ1-4	CAWSVFDEKLFF	TGTGCCTGGAGTGTTTTCGATGAAAAACTGTTTTTT
TRBV7-2	.	.	TRBJ2-2	CASSVRNTGELFF	TGTGCCAGCAGCGTCCGGAACACCGGGGAGCTGTTTTTT
TRBV29-1	.	.	TRBJ1-1	CSASARGNTEAFF	TGCAGCGCAAGCGCAAGGGGGAACACTGAAGCTTTCTTT
TRBV5-1	.	.	TRBJ1-1	CASSLTVTNTEAFF	TGCGCCAGCAGCTTGACAGTGACGAACACTGAAGCTTTCTTT
TRBV28	.	.	TRBJ1-2	CASSPDGSNYGYTF	TGTGCCAGCAGTCCTGACGGGTCTAACTATGGCTACACCTTC
TRBV28	TRBD1	.	TRBJ2-6	CASSSGQGSSSGANVLTF	TGTGCCAGCAGTTCCGGACAGGGGAGCTCATCTGGGGCCAACGTCCTGACTTTC
TRBV14	.	.	TRBJ1-4	CASSQGTPWGEKLFF	TGTGCCAGCAGCCAAGGGACACCTTGGGGTGAAAAACTGTTTTTT
TRBV9	.	.	TRBJ1-1	CASSVKEWTEAFF	TGTGCCAGCAGCGTAAAGGAGTGGACTGAAGCTTTCTTT
TRBV9	TRBD1	.	TRBJ1-1	CASGTGANTEAFF	TGTGCCAGCGGGACAGGGGCGAACACTGAAGCTTTCTTT
TRBV27	TRBD1	.	TRBJ2-1	CASSWTGWDEQFF	TGTGCCAGCAGTTGGACAGGGTGGGATGAGCAGTTCTTC
TRBV15	TRBD1	.	TRBJ2-1	CATSRGTGSYNEQFF	TGTGCCACCAGCAGAGGGACAGGCTCCTACAATGAGCAGTTCTTC
TRBV5-1	TRBD2	.	TRBJ2-7	CASSHSGKLYEQYF	TGCGCCAGCAGCCATAGCGGGAAGCTCTACGAGCAGTACTTC
TRBV11-2	.	.	TRBJ2-1	CASSPVQGMNEQFF	TGTGCCAGCAGCCCGGTACAGGGAATGAATGAGCAGTTCTTC
TRBV10-3	.	.	TRBJ2-1	CAISRAGSYNEQFF	TGTGCCATCAGCAGAGCGGGTTCCTACAATGAGCAGTTCTTC